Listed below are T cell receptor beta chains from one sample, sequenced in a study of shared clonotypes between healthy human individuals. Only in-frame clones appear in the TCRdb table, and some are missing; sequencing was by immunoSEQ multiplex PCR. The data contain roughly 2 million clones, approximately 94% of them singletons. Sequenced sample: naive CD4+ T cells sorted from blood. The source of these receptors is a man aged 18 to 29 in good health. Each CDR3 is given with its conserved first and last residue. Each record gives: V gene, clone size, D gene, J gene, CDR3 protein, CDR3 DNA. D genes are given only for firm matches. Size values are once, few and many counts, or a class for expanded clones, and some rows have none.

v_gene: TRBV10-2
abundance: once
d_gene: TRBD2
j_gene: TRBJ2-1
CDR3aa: CASSAGTNNEQFF
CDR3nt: TGCGCCAGCAGTGCCGGGACTAACAATGAGCAGTTCTTC

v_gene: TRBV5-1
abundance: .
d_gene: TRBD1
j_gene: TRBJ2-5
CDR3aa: CASRMGTVGETQYF
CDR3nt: TGCGCCAGCAGGATGGGGACAGTCGGTGAGACCCAGTACTTC

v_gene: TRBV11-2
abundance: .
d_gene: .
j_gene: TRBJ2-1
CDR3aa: CASSWGTLSYNEQFF
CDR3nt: TGTGCCAGCAGCTGGGGGACCCTCTCCTACAATGAGCAGTTCTTC

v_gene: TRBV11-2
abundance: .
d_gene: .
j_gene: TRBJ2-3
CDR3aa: CASSLSFLTTDTQYF
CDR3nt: TGTGCCAGCAGCCTCTCTTTTCTGACGACAGATACGCAGTATTTT

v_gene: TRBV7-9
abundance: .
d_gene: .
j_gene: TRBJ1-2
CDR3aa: CASSLAGLDYGYTF
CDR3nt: TGTGCCAGCAGCTTAGCAGGGTTAGACTATGGCTACACCTTC

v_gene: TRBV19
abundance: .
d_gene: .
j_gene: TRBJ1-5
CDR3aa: CASKTPGRGSRDQPQHF
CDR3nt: TGTGCCAGCAAAACCCCTGGTAGGGGGAGTCGGGATCAGCCCCAGCATTTT

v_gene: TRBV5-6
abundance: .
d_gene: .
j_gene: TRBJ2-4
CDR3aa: CASSSTGAKNIQYF
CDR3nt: TGTGCCAGCAGCTCAACAGGGGCCAAAAACATTCAGTACTTC

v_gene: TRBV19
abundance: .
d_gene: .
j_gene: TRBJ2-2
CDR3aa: CASSPRGRGSANTGELFF
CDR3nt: TGTGCCAGTAGTCCCCGAGGCAGGGGCTCGGCGAACACCGGGGAGCTGTTTTTT

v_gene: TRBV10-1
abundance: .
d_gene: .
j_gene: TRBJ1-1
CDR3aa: CASSPSRQTNTEAFF
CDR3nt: TGCGCCAGCAGCCCTTCAAGACAGACGAACACTGAAGCTTTCTTT

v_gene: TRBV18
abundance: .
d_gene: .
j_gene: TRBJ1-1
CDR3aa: CASSQQGLNTEAFF
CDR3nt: TGTGCCAGCTCACAACAGGGCCTGAACACTGAAGCTTTCTTT

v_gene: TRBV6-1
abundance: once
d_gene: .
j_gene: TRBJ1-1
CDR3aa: CARTQGLNTEAFF
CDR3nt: TGTGCCAGAACACAGGGTCTGAACACTGAAGCTTTCTTT

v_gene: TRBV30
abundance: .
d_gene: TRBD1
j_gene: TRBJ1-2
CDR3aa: CAWSAGAGTGGYGYTF
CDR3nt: TGTGCCTGGAGCGCTGGAGCCGGGACAGGGGGTTATGGCTACACCTTC

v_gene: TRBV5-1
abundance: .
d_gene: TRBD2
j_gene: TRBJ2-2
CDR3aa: CASSPSGGAGSGNTGELFF
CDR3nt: TGCGCCAGCAGCCCCTCCGGGGGAGCGGGGTCGGGGAACACCGGGGAGCTATTTTTT

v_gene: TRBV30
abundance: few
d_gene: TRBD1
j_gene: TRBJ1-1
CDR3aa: CAWAGTGGTEAFF
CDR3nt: TGTGCCTGGGCCGGGACAGGGGGCACTGAAGCTTTCTTT

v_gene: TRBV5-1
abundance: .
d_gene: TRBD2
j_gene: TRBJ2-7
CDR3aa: CASSLLSSGGAYEQYF
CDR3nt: TGCGCCAGCAGCTTGTTGAGTAGCGGGGGCGCCTACGAGCAGTACTTC

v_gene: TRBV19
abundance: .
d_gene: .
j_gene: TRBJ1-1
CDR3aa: CASSPTGIGNTEAFF
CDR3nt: TGTGCCAGTAGCCCTACAGGGATCGGGAACACTGAAGCTTTCTTT

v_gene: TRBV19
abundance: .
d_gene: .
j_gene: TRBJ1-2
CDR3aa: CASSIGKSQGYTF
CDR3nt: TGTGCCAGTAGTATAGGAAAGTCTCAGGGCTACACCTTC

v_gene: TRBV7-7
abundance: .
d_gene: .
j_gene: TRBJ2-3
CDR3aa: CASSLDREYTQYF
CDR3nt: TGTGCTAGCAGCCTGGACCGGGAGTATACGCAGTATTTT

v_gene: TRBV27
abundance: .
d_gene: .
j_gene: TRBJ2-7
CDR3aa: CASSPTTPPYEQYF
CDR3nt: TGTGCCAGCAGTCCGACGACCCCCCCCTACGAGCAGTACTTC

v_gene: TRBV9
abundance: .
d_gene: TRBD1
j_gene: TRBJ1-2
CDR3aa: CASSVDRGRTANYGYTF
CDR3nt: TGTGCCAGCAGCGTCGACAGGGGGCGAACGGCTAACTATGGCTACACCTTC

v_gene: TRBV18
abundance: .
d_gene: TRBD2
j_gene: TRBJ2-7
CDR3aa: CASSPPLAGGSYEQYF
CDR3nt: TGTGCCAGCTCACCACCGCTAGCGGGAGGGTCCTACGAGCAGTACTTC

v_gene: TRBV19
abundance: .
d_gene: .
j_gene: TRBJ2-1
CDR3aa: CASSMGLSSYNEQFF
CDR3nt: TGTGCCAGTAGTATGGGGCTTAGCTCCTACAATGAGCAGTTCTTC

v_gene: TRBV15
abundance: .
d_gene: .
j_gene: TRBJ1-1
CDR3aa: CATSRDPADEAFF
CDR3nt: TGTGCCACCAGCAGAGATCCGGCGGATGAAGCTTTCTTT

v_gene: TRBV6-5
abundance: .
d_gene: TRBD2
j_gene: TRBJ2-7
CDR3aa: CASSYAGLAATHEQYF
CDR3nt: TGTGCCAGCAGTTACGCAGGACTAGCGGCGACCCACGAGCAGTACTTC

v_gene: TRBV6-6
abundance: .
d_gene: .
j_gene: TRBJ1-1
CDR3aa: CASSFRGNTEAFF
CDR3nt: TGTGCCAGCAGTTTTAGAGGGAACACTGAAGCTTTCTTT

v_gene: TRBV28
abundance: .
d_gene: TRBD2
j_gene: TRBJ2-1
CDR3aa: CASSSGLAGGIDEQFF
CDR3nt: TGTGCCAGCAGCTCTGGACTAGCGGGGGGGATCGATGAGCAGTTCTTC

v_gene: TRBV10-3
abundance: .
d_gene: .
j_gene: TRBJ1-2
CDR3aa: CAITSGAPYGYTF
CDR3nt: TGTGCCATCACTTCAGGGGCCCCCTATGGCTACACCTTC

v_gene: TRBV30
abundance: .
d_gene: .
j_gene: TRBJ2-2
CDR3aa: CAWSVGLLRPGELFF
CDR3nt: TGTGCCTGGAGTGTGGGACTCCTAAGACCCGGGGAGCTGTTTTTT

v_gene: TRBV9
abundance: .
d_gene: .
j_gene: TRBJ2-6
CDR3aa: CASSVELFSGSSGANVLTF
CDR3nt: TGTGCCAGCAGCGTAGAGCTCTTTTCGGGGAGCTCTGGGGCCAACGTCCTGACTTTC

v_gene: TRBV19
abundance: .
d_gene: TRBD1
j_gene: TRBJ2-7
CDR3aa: CASSITSGTGGEQYF
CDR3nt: TGTGCCAGTAGTATAACCTCCGGGACAGGGGGAGAGCAGTACTTC

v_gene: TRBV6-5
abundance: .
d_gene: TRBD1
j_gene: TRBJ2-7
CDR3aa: CASSPGTGGPYEQYF
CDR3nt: TGTGCCAGCAGCCCCGGGACAGGGGGTCCCTACGAGCAGTACTTC

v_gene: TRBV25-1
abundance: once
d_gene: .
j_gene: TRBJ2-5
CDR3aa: CASNELETQYF
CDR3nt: TGTGCCAGCAACGAGCTTGAGACCCAGTACTTC

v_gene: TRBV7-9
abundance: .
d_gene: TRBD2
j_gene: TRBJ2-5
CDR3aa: CASSSPTSGSPSGGETQYF
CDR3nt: TGTGCCAGCAGCTCCCCGACTAGCGGGTCACCCTCAGGGGGAGAGACCCAGTACTTC

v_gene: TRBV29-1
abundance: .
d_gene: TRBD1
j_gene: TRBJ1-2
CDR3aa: CSVEAQQGFSGGYTF
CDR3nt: TGCAGCGTTGAAGCCCAACAGGGGTTTTCTGGTGGCTACACCTTC

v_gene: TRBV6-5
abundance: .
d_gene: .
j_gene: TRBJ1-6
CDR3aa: CASGGGSYNSPLHF
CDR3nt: TGTGCCAGCGGTGGCGGCTCCTATAATTCACCCCTCCACTTT

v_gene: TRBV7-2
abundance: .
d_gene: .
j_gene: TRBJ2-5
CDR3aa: CASSLGDIRQETQYF
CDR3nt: TGTGCCAGCAGCTTAGGGGACATACGACAAGAGACCCAGTACTTC

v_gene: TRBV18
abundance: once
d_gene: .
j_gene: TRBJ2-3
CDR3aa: CASSLQGSTDTQYF
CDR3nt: TGTGCCAGCTCACTCCAGGGTAGCACAGATACGCAGTATTTT

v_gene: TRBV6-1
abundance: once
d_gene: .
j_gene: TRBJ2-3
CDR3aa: CASREGWDTQYF
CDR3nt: TGTGCCAGCCGAGAGGGATGGGATACGCAGTATTTT

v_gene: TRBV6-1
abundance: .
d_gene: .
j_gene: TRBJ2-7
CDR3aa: CASSEAHGASIYEQYF
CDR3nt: TGTGCCAGCAGTGAAGCGCACGGGGCCAGTATTTACGAGCAGTACTTC

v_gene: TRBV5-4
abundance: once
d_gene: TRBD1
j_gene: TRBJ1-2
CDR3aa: CASSPEGQRGYGYTF
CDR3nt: TGTGCCAGCAGCCCGGAGGGACAGCGGGGCTATGGCTACACCTTC

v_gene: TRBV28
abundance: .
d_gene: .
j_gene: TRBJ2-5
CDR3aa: CASSLYFKDGTQYF
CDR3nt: TGTGCCAGCAGTCTCTACTTTAAGGACGGGACCCAGTACTTC

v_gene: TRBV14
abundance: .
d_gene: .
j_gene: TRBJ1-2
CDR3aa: CASSQKHHGGYTF
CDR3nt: TGTGCCAGCAGCCAAAAACACCACGGGGGCTACACCTTC

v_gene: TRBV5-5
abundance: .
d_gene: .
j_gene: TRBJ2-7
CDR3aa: CASSTPGGAGYEQYF
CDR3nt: TGTGCCAGCAGCACGCCCGGCGGGGCTGGGTATGAGCAGTACTTC

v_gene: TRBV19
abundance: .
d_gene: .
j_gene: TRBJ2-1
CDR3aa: CASSILDQPYNEQFF
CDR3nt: TGTGCCAGTAGTATTTTGGACCAACCCTACAATGAGCAGTTCTTC

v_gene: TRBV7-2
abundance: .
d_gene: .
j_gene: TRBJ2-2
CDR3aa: CASIPSVGVNTGELFF
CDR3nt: TGTGCCAGCATCCCTTCGGTGGGGGTGAACACCGGGGAGCTGTTTTTT